A single sample gave rise to the 19 T cell receptor beta chains below, sequenced in a study of blood T cell repertoires in COVID-19. The table came from immunoSEQ multiplex PCR; TCRdb's copy has only in-frame clones and leaves some out. The profile shows roughly 180,000 clones, around 74% of them singletons. The sequenced sample consisted of peripheral blood. All receptors come from a woman between 55 and 75 years old with COVID-19, enrolled during active disease.

The chain recombines TRBV18 with TRBJ2-5; perhaps TRBD1 as D (6 bases). Germline V CDR1 and CDR2: KGHSH, LQKENI. The CDR3 length is 15 residues. V was shortened by 2 bases and J by 2 bases, with 12 bases between the two germline ends. CDR3 in amino acids: CASSPEGGRQETQYF. In DNA form, the CDR3 reads TGTGCCAGCTCACCAGAAGGGGGAAGGCAAGAGACCCAGTACTTC.

There are many counts of this clone. The genes are TRBV10-3 and TRBJ2-7; 9 bases line up with TRBD1. The CDR3 runs to 13 residues. Looked up from germline, CDR1 is ENHRY and CDR2 is SYGVKD. Trimming at V came to 10 bases and at J to 4 bases, leaving 8 bases not matched to a gene. CDR3 sequence reads: CASGQGREYEQYF. The CDR3 DNA is TGTGCCAGTGGACAGGGGAGGGAATACGAGCAGTACTTC.

The chain recombines TRBV6-6 with TRBJ1-5; 9 bases agree with TRBD1. CDR1 is MNHNY and CDR2 is SVGAGI in the germline V gene (reference sequence). This CDR3 is 13 amino acids long. The J segment lost 6 bases and the V segment lost 6 bases, leaving 3 bases of the junction unmatched. CDR3 bases: TGTGCCAGCAGGGGACAGGGAACTCAGCCCCAGCATTTT. As protein: CASRGQGTQPQHF.

The V gene is TRBV9, the J gene TRBJ2-3; D is unclear. Trimming took 0 bases from V and 7 from J, leaving 12 bases between them. The CDR3 has 14 amino acids. Looked up from germline, CDR1 is SGDLS and CDR2 is YYNGEE. CDR3 in DNA: TGTGCCAGCAGCGTAGCGGTAGTTCCAAATACGCAGTATTTT. This gives the protein CASSVAVVPNTQYF.

The J gene is TRBJ2-7, the V gene TRBV28, with a tentative D call TRBD2 (5 bases). This CDR3 comprises 15 residues. V was clipped by 2 bases and J by 1 base, with 12 bases between them. The germline V gene has CDR1 MDHEN and CDR2 SYDVKM. CDR3 sequence reads: CASSLGGWESYEQYV. In nucleotides, the CDR3 is TGTGCCAGCAGTTTAGGAGGTTGGGAATCCTACGAGCAGTACGTC.

This rearrangement joins TRBV2 to TRBJ2-1, with D perhaps matching TRBD2 (5 bases). This CDR3 region has 16 residues. Deletions cut 4 bases from V and 0 bases from J, with 13 bases between. Germline loops: CDR1 SNHLY, CDR2 FYNNEI. The CDR3 DNA follows: TGTGCCAGCAGTGCGGTGGCGGGCTCCTCCTACAATGAGCAGTTCTTC. Translating it yields CASSAVAGSSYNEQFF.

V usage is TRBV28 and J usage is TRBJ2-7; D ambiguous. Deletions cut 7 bases from V and 0 bases from J, with 13 bases between. CDR3 length: 14 residues. The germline V gene has CDR1 MDHEN and CDR2 SYDVKM. The CDR3 is CASIASRSSYEQYF. DNA for the CDR3: TGTGCCAGCATCGCCTCGAGGAGCTCCTACGAGCAGTACTTC. The complete variable domain, with remaining parts taken from reference TRBV28 and TRBJ2-7, reads DVKVTQSSRYLVKRTGEKVFLECVQDMDHENMFWYRQDPGLGLRLIYFSYDVKMKEKGDIPEGYSVSREKKERFSLILESASTNQTSMYLCASIASRSSYEQYFGPGTRLTVT.

J is TRBJ2-1 and V is TRBV6-1; 10 nucleotides agree with TRBD2. The CDR3 is made up of 16 amino acids. Germline values: CDR1 MNHNS, CDR2 SASEGT. With 2 bases clipped from V and 8 bases from J, the junction kept 9 bases outside the gene matches. CDR3 DNA: TGTGCCAGCAGTGAAACTAGCGGGAACGTACGCTATGAGCAGTTCTTC. Translating it yields CASSETSGNVRYEQFF.

The J gene is TRBJ2-5, the V gene TRBV10-1, with D possibly being TRBD1 (6 bases). The V gene's germline CDR1 is WNHNN and CDR2 SYGVQD (reference sequence). V lost 3 bases to trimming and J lost 2 bases, with 13 bases between them. The CDR3 covers 15 residues. In DNA form, the CDR3 reads TGCGCCAGCAGTGATTCTGTACAGGGACAAGAGACCCAGTACTTC. It specifies CASSDSVQGQETQYF.

The rearrangement joins TRBV11-2 to TRBJ2-5; D is ambiguous. Germline CDR1 reads SGHAT; CDR2 reads FQNNGV. This CDR3 is built from 15 residues. V shed 1 base and J shed 1 base, with 10 bases lying between them. In DNA, the CDR3 is TGTGCCAGCAGCTTAGTCGGCCAGGCCCAAGAGACCCAGTACTTC. Protein sequence: CASSLVGQAQETQYF. The whole variable domain, filled in from reference TRBV11-2 and TRBJ2-5, reads EAGVAQSPRYKIIEKRQSVAFWCNPISGHATLYWYQQILGQGPKLLIQFQNNGVVDDSQLPKDRFSAERLKGVDSTLKIQPAKLEDSAVYLCASSLVGQAQETQYFGPGTRLLVL.

The genes are TRBV6-5 and TRBJ1-2; TRBD1 is a possible D gene (6 bases). The germline V gene has CDR1 MNHEY and CDR2 SVGAGI. V lost 7 bases and J 0 bases, leaving 15 bases between the germline ends. CDR3 length: 15 residues. DNA of the CDR3: TGTGCCAGCACCATCGGTGGGGGCGCTAACTATGGCTACACCTTC. Amino acid sequence: CASTIGGGANYGYTF.

This clone showed up just once. The chain joins TRBV28 to TRBJ1-1; weak D call: TRBD1 (6 bases). From germline, CDR1 is MDHEN and CDR2 SYDVKM. The length of the CDR3 is 14 residues. V lost 4 bases and J 3 bases, leaving 12 bases between the germline ends. CDR3 protein: CASSYLQGDTEAFF. CDR3 sequence (DNA): TGTGCCAGCAGTTACCTACAGGGAGACACTGAAGCTTTCTTT. The variable domain in full, completed from reference TRBV28 and TRBJ1-1, reads DVKVTQSSRYLVKRTGEKVFLECVQDMDHENMFWYRQDPGLGLRLIYFSYDVKMKEKGDIPEGYSVSREKKERFSLILESASTNQTSMYLCASSYLQGDTEAFFGQGTRLTVV.

The chain uses TRBV4-1 and TRBJ1-4, with a weak D call TRBD1 (5 bases). Trimming shortened V by 4 bases and J by 7 bases, and 16 bases separated the two germline ends. Germline-derived CDR1 and CDR2 are MGHRA and YSYEKL. The CDR3 contains 15 residues. In DNA, the CDR3 is TGCGCCAGCAGCCCCTCCAGGGATTTTGGTGAAAAACTGTTTTTT. This gives the protein CASSPSRDFGEKLFF.

This clone was counted many times. The CDR3 bases are TGTGCCAGCAGCTTGCTGACAGGGGGTAAAGAGACCCAGTACTTC. Its translation is CASSLLTGGKETQYF. This chain links TRBV5-8 with TRBJ2-5, with 9 bases matching TRBD1. This CDR3 contains 15 residues. Germline CDR1 and CDR2: SGHTS and YDEGEE. The junction had 4 bases not matched to a gene; V was cut back by 1 base and J by 3 bases.

The chain has TRBV7-2 and TRBJ2-2; TRBD2 matches at 8 bases. This CDR3 comprises 16 residues. The V and J ends lost 0 bases and 6 bases, in that order; junction bases with no gene match: 6. Germline V CDR1 and CDR2: SGHTA, FQGNSA. CDR3 in DNA: TGTGCCAGCAGCTTAGCGGCCAGCGGGAGAGCCGGGGAGCTGTTTTTT. Its translation is CASSLAASGRAGELFF.

The genes are TRBV28 and TRBJ1-3; 12 bases line up with TRBD1. V shed 6 bases and J 7 bases; nucleotides not matched to a gene: 13. Germline V gene lookup returns CDR1 MDHEN and CDR2 SYDVKM. The CDR3 is 17 residues long. CDR3 amino acids: CASSQTGTGGAGNTIYF. DNA of the CDR3: TGTGCCAGCAGCCAAACCGGGACAGGGGGCGCCGGGAACACCATATATTTT.

The chain carries TRBV6-5 and TRBJ2-1, with 9 bases fitting TRBD2. The CDR3 runs to 13 residues. The V and J ends lost 6 bases and 6 bases, in that order; junction bases with no gene match: 3. Germline V gene data show CDR1 as MNHEY and CDR2 as SVGAGI. CDR3: CASRGLAGNEQFF. CDR3 in DNA: TGTGCCAGCAGGGGACTAGCTGGCAATGAGCAGTTCTTC.

The table lists this clone with a few counts. The chain employs TRBV10-3 and TRBJ2-5; the D gene is possibly TRBD1 (6 bases). The CDR3 extends over 13 amino acids. V gave up 8 bases and J gave up 6 bases, with 16 bases separating them. CDR1 is ENHRY and CDR2 is SYGVKD in the germline V gene. For the CDR3, the DNA is TGTGCCATCGGGTTTAAGGGGGAAAAGACCCAGTACTTC. Encoded protein: CAIGFKGEKTQYF.

The chain joins TRBV29-1 to TRBJ1-2; 10 bases are a match to TRBD1. J lost 7 bases, V lost 3 bases, and 8 bases had no gene match. There are 14 residues in the CDR3. Germline V gives CDR1 SQVTM, CDR2 ANQGSEA. The CDR3 DNA reads as TGCAGCGTTGAGAGGACAGGGGGAAAGGGTGGCTACACCTTC. It encodes CSVERTGGKGGYTF.